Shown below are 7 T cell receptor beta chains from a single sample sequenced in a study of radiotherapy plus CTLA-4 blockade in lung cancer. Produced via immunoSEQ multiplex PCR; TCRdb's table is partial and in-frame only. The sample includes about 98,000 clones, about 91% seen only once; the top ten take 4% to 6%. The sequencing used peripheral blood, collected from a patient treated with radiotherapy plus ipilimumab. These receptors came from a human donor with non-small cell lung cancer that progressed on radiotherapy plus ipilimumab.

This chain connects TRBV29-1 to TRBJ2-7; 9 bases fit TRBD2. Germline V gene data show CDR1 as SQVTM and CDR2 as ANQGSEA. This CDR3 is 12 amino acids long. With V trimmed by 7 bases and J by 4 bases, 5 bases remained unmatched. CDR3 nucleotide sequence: TGCAGCGCCTACGGACTAGCGTACGAGCAGTACTTC. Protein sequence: CSAYGLAYEQYF.

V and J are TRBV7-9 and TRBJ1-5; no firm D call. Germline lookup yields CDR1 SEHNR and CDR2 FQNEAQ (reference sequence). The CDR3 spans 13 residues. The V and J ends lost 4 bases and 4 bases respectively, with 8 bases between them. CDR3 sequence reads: CASSSQPNQPQHF. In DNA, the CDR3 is TGTGCCAGCAGCTCACAGCCAAATCAGCCCCAGCATTTT. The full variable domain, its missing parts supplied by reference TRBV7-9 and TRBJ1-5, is DTGVSQNPRHKITKRGQNVTFRCDPISEHNRLYWYRQTLGQGPEFLTYFQNEAQLEKSRLLSDRFSAERPKGSFSTLEIQRTEQGDSAMYLCASSSQPNQPQHFGDGTRLSIL.

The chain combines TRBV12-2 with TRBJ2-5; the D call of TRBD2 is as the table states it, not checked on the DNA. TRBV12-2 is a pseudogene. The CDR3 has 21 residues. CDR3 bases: TGTGCAAGTCGCTCTACCCCAGGGGCTAGCGGGAGAGGGGGGATAGGAGAGACCCAGTACTTC. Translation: CASRSTPGASGRGGIGETQYF.

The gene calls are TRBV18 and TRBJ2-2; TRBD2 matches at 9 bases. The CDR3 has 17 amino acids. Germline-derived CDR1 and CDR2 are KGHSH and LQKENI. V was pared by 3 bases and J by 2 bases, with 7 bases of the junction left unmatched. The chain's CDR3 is CASSPLRLAGNTGELFF. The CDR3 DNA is TGTGCCAGCTCACCTTTGCGGCTAGCGGGAAACACCGGGGAGCTGTTTTTT.

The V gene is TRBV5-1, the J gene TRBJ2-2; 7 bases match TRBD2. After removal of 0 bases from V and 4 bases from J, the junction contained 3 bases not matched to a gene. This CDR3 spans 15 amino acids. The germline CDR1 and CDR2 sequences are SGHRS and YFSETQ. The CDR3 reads CASSLEGTITGELFF. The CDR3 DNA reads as TGCGCCAGCAGCTTGGAGGGGACTATCACCGGGGAGCTGTTTTTT.

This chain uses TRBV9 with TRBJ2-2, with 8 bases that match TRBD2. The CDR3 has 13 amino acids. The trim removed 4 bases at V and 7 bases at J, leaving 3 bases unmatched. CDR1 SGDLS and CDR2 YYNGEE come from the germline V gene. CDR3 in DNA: TGTGCCAGCAGCCCCGGGGGGGGCGGGGAGCTGTTTTTT. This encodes CASSPGGGGELFF.

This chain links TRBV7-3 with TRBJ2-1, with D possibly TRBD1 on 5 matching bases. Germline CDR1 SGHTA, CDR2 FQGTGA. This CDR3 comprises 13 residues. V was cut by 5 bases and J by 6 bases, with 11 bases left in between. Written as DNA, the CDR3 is TGTGCCAGCAGCACACAAAGGGGCAATGAGCAGTTCTTC. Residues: CASSTQRGNEQFF.